This T cell receptor (beta chain) was retrieved from a study of blood T cell repertoires in COVID-19. Study summary: Sites in the United States, Italy and Spain provided acute and convalescent COVID-19 samples.

The CDR3 loop spans 15 amino acids. The V gene's germline CDR1 is MNHEY and CDR2 SMNVEV (reference sequence). V shed 5 bases and J shed 0 bases, with 14 bases lying between them. Original analysis: From reference gene primer amplification, estimates of nucleated cell counts were derived. Method: immunoSEQ multiplex PCR; TCRdb's copy keeps in-frame clones and lacks some. D and trimming were read from the DNA, whereas the V and J calls and clone size are those reported in that table. The sample has 60,000 or so clones, approximately 91% seen once. Sample: peripheral blood. The source of this sequence is a human donor in a cohort sampled during active COVID-19. This chain uses TRBV27 with TRBJ2-7; tentatively, D is TRBD2 (6 bases). The CDR3 DNA is TGTGCCAGCAGTCCCCGTGGGGGGAGCTCCTACGAGCAGTACTTC. Translating gives CASSPRGGSSYEQYF.